This T cell receptor beta chain is drawn from a study of molecular identifiers for immune sequencing clone quantification. Looking at the study overall: Replicate RNA came from about 19,000 or 110,000 naive CD8 cells and was split five ways, and four parts were sequenced.

For this clonotype: The antigen is undetermined. A much larger clone is a single base away; this may be a read error.

The CDR3 loop spans 13 amino acids. The V gene's germline CDR1 is GTSNPN and CDR2 SVGIG (reference sequence). Study findings and constraints: The sizes of highly expanded clones could be underestimated when identical TCR molecules share a barcode. Effector cells kept over 99% of their molecules in clones above 20 RNA copies, while naive cells kept under 1% there.

As previously described, bulk TCR libraries were made using listed TCR primers. TCRdb analysed the PCR reads with MiXCR anew, one entry per CDR3 protein. This table has about 300,000 distinct CDR3 sequences, 20% to 25% appearing once. Sequencing input: naive CD8+ T cells from blood, with Jurkat cell RNA spiked in. Subset defined: FACS-sorted CD8+CD4-CCR7+CD45RA+ naive T cells. The rearrangement links TRBV30 to TRBJ1-4; D remains unclear. This clonotype was sampled from a human donor in good health. Some libraries in this study had Jurkat cell RNA spiked in. CDR3 amino acids: CAWSEGLDERLFF. CDR3 in DNA: TGTGCCTGGAGTGAAGGATTGGATGAAAGACTGTTTTTT.